The 2 T cell receptor beta chains below come from one sample, sequenced in a study of somatic mutations in cytotoxic T cells in rheumatoid arthritis (TCRdb year 2017). Library prep was done by the immunoSEQ multiplex PCR assay. The clones in this table, taken by TCRdb from immuneACCESS, are in-frame only. Not every clone is retained; where verified, under half of the shortfall comes from an unresolved V gene, and the cause of the rest is unknown. The sample contains 2,500 to 3,000 clones, about 66% of them found a single time. The ten most abundant clones make up about an eighth of the sample. The sample taken for sequencing was CD8+ T cells sorted from synovial fluid. These receptors were collected from a woman aged 18-29 years with rheumatoid arthritis.

Of note for this clone: One end of the junction is discordant with germline, which a read error may explain. The chain joins TRBV7-2 to TRBJ1-1, with D perhaps TRBD1 (6 bases). CDR3 length: 14 residues. The germline V gene encodes CDR1 SGHTA and CDR2 FQGNSA. CDR3 sequence (DNA): TGTGCCAGCAGCCCCAAAGGGGGTAACACTGAAGCTTTCTTC. It yields the protein CASSPKGGNTEAFF.

The genes are TRBV28 and TRBJ1-2, with TRBD1 matching 8 bases. CDR1 is MDHEN and CDR2 is SYDVKM in the germline V gene. The CDR3 has 13 residues. V lost 5 bases to trimming and J lost 6 bases; unmatched junction nucleotides: 5. In DNA form, the CDR3 reads TGTGCCAGCAGTGGCGGACAGGGCGATGGCTACACCTTC. Protein product: CASSGGQGDGYTF.